The 21 T cell receptor beta chains below come from one sample, sequenced in a study of blood T cell repertoires in COVID-19. Method: immunoSEQ multiplex PCR; TCRdb's copy keeps in-frame clones and lacks some. Of about 150,000 clones listed, 80% to 90% are singletons. The specimen sequenced was peripheral blood. The receptors were gathered from an older woman with COVID-19, enrolled during active disease.

This clone was counted a single time. J is TRBJ2-7 and V is TRBV19; no reliable D call. The germline CDR1 and CDR2 sequences are LNHDA and SQIVND (reference sequence). The V end was cut by 5 bases, the J end by 6 bases, with 14 bases between. The CDR3 spans 13 residues. The CDR3 is CASSVPAVGEQYF. The DNA of the CDR3 is TGTGCCAGTAGTGTTCCCGCGGTCGGCGAGCAGTACTTC.

The V call is TRBV6-1, the J call TRBJ2-5; D possibly corresponds to TRBD1 (5 bases). Germline values: CDR1 MNHNS, CDR2 SASEGT. V was pared by 0 bases and J by 4 bases, with 12 bases between. The CDR3 is 15 amino acids. CDR3: CASSEARAGPETQYF. The CDR3, as DNA: TGTGCCAGCAGTGAAGCAAGGGCAGGGCCAGAGACCCAGTACTTC.

The genes are TRBV7-3 and TRBJ2-3; TRBD2 aligns across 11 bases. This CDR3 is 17 amino acids long. The trim removed 3 bases at V and 4 bases at J, leaving 9 bases unmatched. The germline CDR1 and CDR2 sequences are SGHTA and FQGTGA. The CDR3 is CASSFLSSGGRSDTQYF. CDR3 nucleotides: TGTGCCAGCAGCTTCTTATCTAGCGGGGGGCGATCAGATACGCAGTATTTT.

The chain links TRBV11-3 to TRBJ2-7; TRBD1 aligns across 8 bases. Trimming at V came to 4 bases and at J to 0 bases, leaving 5 bases not matched to a gene. CDR3 length: 15 residues. CDR1 is SGHNT and CDR2 is YENEEA in the germline V gene. The CDR3 reads CASSSQGESSYEQYF. The CDR3, as DNA: TGTGCCAGCAGCTCACAGGGGGAGAGCTCCTACGAGCAGTACTTC.

The J gene is TRBJ1-2, the V gene TRBV11-1, with 7 nucleotides matching TRBD1. With 3 bases clipped from V and 0 bases from J, the junction kept 7 bases outside the gene matches. Germline V gives CDR1 SGHAT, CDR2 FQDESV (reference sequence). This CDR3 comprises 16 residues. CDR3 amino acids: CASSFGDSHSNYGYTF. DNA of the CDR3: TGTGCCAGCAGCTTTGGGGACAGCCATTCTAACTATGGCTACACCTTC.

The chain has TRBV30 and TRBJ1-2; D is unresolved. This CDR3 is built from 16 residues. Germline CDR1 reads GTSNPN; CDR2 reads SVGIG (reference sequence). V was clipped by 0 bases and J by 3 bases, with 17 bases between them. In nucleotides, the CDR3 is TGTGCCTGGAGTGTGTACCGGATAATCGGAGACTATGGCTACACCTTC. This gives the protein CAWSVYRIIGDYGYTF.

This clone was counted between two and nine times. The chain joins TRBV29-1 to TRBJ1-4, with 9 bases lining up with TRBD1. V shed 7 bases, J shed 13 bases, and the junction held 10 bases outside the gene matches. The CDR3 extends over 12 amino acids. The germline CDR1 and CDR2 sequences are SQVTM and ANQGSEA. In DNA form, the CDR3 reads TGCAGCGCGGGACAGGGCACTAAAGGACTGTTTTTT. Amino acid sequence: CSAGQGTKGLFF.

The genes are TRBV9 and TRBJ2-7; tentative D call: TRBD1 (6 bases). CDR1 is SGDLS and CDR2 is YYNGEE in the germline V gene. V gave up 0 bases and J gave up 4 bases, with 11 bases separating them. CDR3 length: 14 residues. The CDR3 nucleotides are TGTGCCAGCAGCGTAGGCCCAGGGGAATACGAGCAGTACTTC. This translates into CASSVGPGEYEQYF.

The J gene is TRBJ2-7, the V gene TRBV7-9; TRBD2 matches at 13 bases. Germline V gene lookup returns CDR1 SEHNR and CDR2 FQNEAQ (reference sequence). The trim removed 5 bases at V and 3 bases at J, leaving 13 bases unmatched. This CDR3 comprises 18 residues. CDR3 sequence reads: CASSVLGLAGDSRYEQYF. In nucleotides, the CDR3 is TGTGCCAGCAGCGTCCTAGGACTAGCGGGGGACAGCCGCTACGAGCAGTACTTC.

The chain joins TRBV6-6 to TRBJ1-1, with unresolved D. The CDR3 is 12 residues long. The germline CDR1 and CDR2 sequences are MNHNY and SVGAGI (reference sequence). V lost 8 bases and J lost 5, with 12 bases in between. This CDR3 is CASWRRGTEAFF. CDR3 coding DNA: TGTGCCAGCTGGAGGCGAGGGACTGAAGCTTTCTTT.

The sample holds a few counts of this clone. This chain joins TRBV10-1 and TRBJ2-2; 7 bases align to TRBD2. Per germline, CDR1 WNHNN and CDR2 SYGVQD (reference sequence). This CDR3 comprises 14 residues. The V segment lost 5 bases and the J segment 0 bases; nucleotides outside the gene matches: 0. CDR3 nucleotides: TGCGCCAGCAGTAGCGGGGCGAACACCGGGGAGCTGTTTTTT. This gives the protein CASSSGANTGELFF.

J is TRBJ2-1 and V is TRBV5-1, with 7 bases lining up with TRBD2. J lost 3 bases, V lost 2 bases, and 11 bases had no gene match. Looked up from germline, CDR1 is SGHRS and CDR2 is YFSETQ. This CDR3 has 17 amino acids. The CDR3 bases are TGCGCCAGCAGCTTTTCCCCCCTGGGAGGGAGCTACAATGAGCAGTTCTTC. Translated: CASSFSPLGGSYNEQFF. Drawing the rest from reference TRBV5-1 and TRBJ2-1, the complete variable domain is KAGVTQTPRYLIKTRGQQVTLSCSPISGHRSVSWYQQTPGQGLQFLFEYFSETQRNKGNFPGRFSGRQFSNSRSEMNVSTLELGDSALYLCASSFSPLGGSYNEQFFGPGTRLTVL.

A single count supports this clone. The genes are TRBV2 and TRBJ2-2; 13 nucleotides line up with TRBD2. CDR1 is SNHLY and CDR2 is FYNNEI in the germline V gene. The V segment lost 7 bases and the J segment 5 bases; nucleotides outside the gene matches: 7. This CDR3 spans 16 amino acids. The CDR3 bases are TGTGCCAGCACCGGACTAGCGGGGGTGGGGACCGGGGAGCTGTTTTTT. This codes for CASTGLAGVGTGELFF.

Here the CDR3 reads CASRGAPSTRSGTQYF. CDR3 coding DNA: TGTGCCAGCAGGGGCGCGCCTAGCACCCGATCTGGGACCCAGTACTTC. The chain employs TRBV7-9 and TRBJ2-5; a possible D gene is TRBD2 (5 bases). The V gene's germline CDR1 is SEHNR and CDR2 FQNEAQ (reference sequence). Trimming stripped 6 bases from V and 7 bases from J, with 24 bases between. CDR3 length: 16 amino acids.

This rearrangement joins TRBV5-1 to TRBJ1-2; TRBD1 matches at 7 bases. CDR1 is SGHRS, CDR2 YFSETQ, per germline. The CDR3 totals 14 residues. With 4 bases clipped from V and 8 bases from J, the junction kept 11 bases outside the gene matches. CDR3 residues: CASSRTGTDGGYTF. In DNA form, the CDR3 reads TGCGCCAGCAGCAGAACCGGGACAGACGGAGGCTACACCTTC.

The chain employs TRBV7-7 and TRBJ2-2; 8 nucleotides line up with TRBD2. Per the germline V gene, CDR1 is SSHAT and CDR2 is FNYEAQ (reference sequence). CDR3 size: 17 residues. Unmatched junction bases numbered 8, after V lost 1 base and J lost 4 bases. The CDR3: CASSLGVAGPGTGELFF. The DNA of the CDR3 is TGTGCCAGCAGCTTAGGGGTAGCGGGGCCGGGCACCGGGGAGCTGTTTTTT.

The V call is TRBV30, the J call TRBJ2-3; a weak D match, TRBD2 (7 bases). Germline CDR1 and CDR2: GTSNPN and SVGIG (reference sequence). V shed 3 bases and J shed 6 bases, with 28 bases lying between them. This CDR3 region has 18 residues. The CDR3 sequence: CAWRTPEVRGGGRDTQYF. DNA for the CDR3: TGTGCCTGGAGGACCCCTGAAGTAAGAGGGGGGGGACGGGATACGCAGTATTTT.

The rearrangement uses TRBV10-3 and TRBJ2-2; tentatively, D is TRBD1 (6 bases). Germline V CDR1 and CDR2: ENHRY, SYGVKD. The CDR3 covers 15 residues. V shed 10 bases and J shed 2 bases, with 17 bases lying between them. CDR3 in amino acids: CASNPGTPNTGELFF. Written as DNA, the CDR3 is TGTGCCAGCAACCCCGGGACACCAAACACCGGGGAGCTGTTTTTT.

This chain uses TRBV29-1 with TRBJ1-1, with D perhaps TRBD1 (6 bases). The CDR3 is 13 residues long. The germline V gene has CDR1 SQVTM and CDR2 ANQGSEA. Trimming left V 6 bases short and J 7 bases short, with 18 bases between. The CDR3 region is CSVQQGNGGEAFF. The CDR3 DNA follows: TGCAGCGTCCAACAGGGAAACGGCGGTGAAGCTTTCTTT.

CDR3 nucleotide sequence: TGTGCCAGCAGCTTAAACGCGGGGGCCAATGAGCAGTTCTTC. Translating it yields CASSLNAGANEQFF. V is TRBV7-3 and J is TRBJ2-1, with D perhaps TRBD2 (7 bases). V was clipped by 1 base and J by 6 bases, with 10 bases between them. The CDR3 has 14 residues. Germline CDR1 reads SGHTA; CDR2 reads FQGTGA.

The chain recombines TRBV28 with TRBJ2-7, with D possibly matching TRBD1 (5 bases). The CDR3 is 15 amino acids. Germline assignment: CDR1 MDHEN and CDR2 SYDVKM. The ends were cut back, 5 bases at V and 2 bases at J, with 16 bases in the middle. The CDR3 DNA reads as TGTGCCAGCAGTCTCAATGACAGACCCACCTACGAGCAGTACTTC. This codes for CASSLNDRPTYEQYF.